The 27 T cell receptor beta chains presented below share a single source sample, sequenced in a study of blood T cell repertoires in COVID-19. Assay used: immunoSEQ multiplex PCR; TCRdb lists only in-frame clones, some missing. This sample has 300,000 to 400,000 clones, with around nine tenths found just once. Material for sequencing was peripheral blood. These receptors all stem from a woman in her 70s with COVID-19, enrolled during active disease.

The chain uses TRBV11-2 and TRBJ2-2; TRBD1 agrees at 7 bases. CDR3 length: 15 amino acids. J was trimmed by 5 bases and V by 5 bases; bases with no gene match: 8. Per germline, CDR1 SGHAT and CDR2 FQNNGV. The CDR3: CASSPLRGRTGELFF. Here the CDR3 DNA reads TGTGCCAGCAGCCCCTTGAGGGGGCGGACCGGGGAGCTGTTTTTT.

The chain has TRBV5-6 and TRBJ1-1; 7 bases are shared with TRBD1. Germline-derived CDR1 and CDR2 are SGHDT and YYEEEE. This CDR3 has 12 amino acids. After removal of 4 bases from V and 10 bases from J, the junction contained 7 bases not matched to a gene. This chain's CDR3 is CASSQGGRGAFF. CDR3 nucleotide sequence: TGTGCCAGCAGCCAGGGGGGCCGGGGAGCTTTCTTT.

This chain uses TRBV5-8 with TRBJ2-3, with D maybe TRBD2 (5 bases). This CDR3 spans 14 amino acids. Looked up from germline, CDR1 is SGHTS and CDR2 is YDEGEE. V lost 0 bases and J lost 7, with 12 bases in between. As DNA, the CDR3 is TGTGCCAGCAGCTTGGGACTACCAACGAATACGCAGTATTTT. As protein: CASSLGLPTNTQYF.

The rearrangement uses TRBV9 and TRBJ1-4; the D is unclear. Per germline, CDR1 SGDLS and CDR2 YYNGEE. V shed 0 bases and J shed 0 bases, with 3 bases lying between them. The CDR3 is 14 amino acids. The CDR3 nucleotides read TGTGCCAGCAGCGTAGGCGCAACTAATGAAAAACTGTTTTTT. Residues: CASSVGATNEKLFF.

V usage is TRBV6-1 and J usage is TRBJ2-7; 7 bases match TRBD2. Germline-derived CDR1 and CDR2 are MNHNS and SASEGT. This CDR3 spans 15 amino acids. Trimming removed 2 bases from V and 6 bases from J; junction bases left unmatched: 10. The CDR3 nucleotides read TGTGCCAGCAGTGAAACGCCGGGACTAACGGCCGAGCAGTACTTC. It translates to CASSETPGLTAEQYF.

This clone showed up just a few times. Here the CDR3 reads CASSLGHPSSPLHF. The CDR3 coding sequence is TGTGCCAGCAGCTTAGGACACCCATCTTCACCCCTCCACTTT. The chain recombines TRBV7-6 with TRBJ1-6; no definite D call. The CDR3 has 14 amino acids. From germline, CDR1 is SGHVS and CDR2 FNYEAQ. V was cut by 1 base and J by 9 bases, with 10 bases left in between.

The V call is TRBV5-1, the J call TRBJ1-2; D is possibly TRBD1 (5 bases). Trimming pared 3 bases from V and 3 bases from J, leaving 9 bases between. The CDR3 totals 13 residues. Germline loops: CDR1 SGHRS, CDR2 YFSETQ. This CDR3 is CASSSVQDYGYTF. In nucleotides, the CDR3 is TGCGCCAGCAGCTCGGTACAGGACTATGGCTACACCTTC.

The CDR3 here is CASRAQRGAQEQFF. The CDR3 nucleotides are TGTGCCAGCAGAGCCCAGCGGGGGGCCCAGGAGCAGTTCTTC. J is TRBJ2-1 and V is TRBV2, with 9 nucleotides matching TRBD2. The CDR3 sequence is 14 residues long. With 6 bases clipped from V and 10 bases from J, the junction kept 10 bases outside the gene matches. The germline CDR1 and CDR2 sequences are SNHLY and FYNNEI.

The rearrangement uses TRBV4-2 and TRBJ2-2; D may be TRBD1 (6 bases). This CDR3 comprises 13 residues. Germline-derived CDR1 and CDR2 are LGHNA and YNFKEQ. Deletions cut 3 bases from V and 4 bases from J, with 6 bases between. CDR3 region: CASSQTGTGELFF. The DNA for the CDR3 is TGTGCCAGCAGCCAGACAGGCACCGGGGAGCTGTTTTTT.

This chain connects TRBV2 to TRBJ1-2; 10 positions agree with TRBD1. This CDR3 has 19 residues. CDR1 is SNHLY, CDR2 FYNNEI, per germline. Trimming at V came to 0 bases and at J to 2 bases, leaving 12 bases not matched to a gene. The CDR3 coding sequence is TGTGCCAGCAGTGAAGCGTCACAGGACAGGGGGTCCACGAACTATGGCTACACCTTC. It translates to CASSEASQDRGSTNYGYTF.

This chain connects TRBV11-2 to TRBJ2-5; TRBD2 agrees at 8 bases. The CDR3 is 19 amino acids. Losses at the gene ends were 5 bases for V and 4 bases for J; bases not matched to a gene: 21. Germline CDR1 SGHAT, CDR2 FQNNGV. CDR3 protein: CASSLRRGGGTSIPETQYF. As DNA, the CDR3 is TGTGCCAGCAGCCTCCGGCGCGGAGGGGGGACTAGTATCCCAGAGACCCAGTACTTC.

The J gene is TRBJ1-2, the V gene TRBV5-1; D might be TRBD1 (6 bases). The germline V gene has CDR1 SGHRS and CDR2 YFSETQ. The CDR3 is 15 amino acids. V gave up 4 bases and J gave up 4 bases, with 17 bases separating them. In DNA, the CDR3 is TGCGCCAGCAGCCCCTGGGGGCTGCATTGCTATGGCTACACCTTC. Residues: CASSPWGLHCYGYTF.

The chain links TRBV19 to TRBJ1-1, with D uncertain. CDR1 is LNHDA and CDR2 is SQIVND in the germline V gene (reference sequence). The CDR3 has 13 amino acids. V lost 3 bases to trimming and J lost 1 base, with 6 bases between them. The CDR3 DNA reads as TGTGCCAGTAGTATTCAGGAGAACACTGAAGCTTTCTTT. It translates to CASSIQENTEAFF.

The chain joins TRBV14 to TRBJ1-2; no clear D gene. Germline CDR1 SGHDN, CDR2 FVKESK. Trimming cost V 4 bases and J 7 bases, with 13 bases left between them. This CDR3 contains 13 residues. Here the CDR3 reads CASSRLGIGGYTF. The CDR3 DNA reads TGTGCCAGCAGCCGACTAGGGATTGGTGGCTACACCTTC. The whole variable domain, filled in from reference TRBV14 and TRBJ1-2, reads EAGVTQFPSHSVIEKGQTVTLRCDPISGHDNLYWYRRVMGKEIKFLLHFVKESKQDESGMPNNRFLAERTGGTYSTLKVQPAELEDSGVYFCASSRLGIGGYTFGSGTRLTVV.

The chain links TRBV7-2 to TRBJ2-4; 7 nucleotides align to TRBD1. The CDR3 loop spans 12 amino acids. Germline CDR1 is SGHTA and CDR2 is FQGNSA. V was pared by 2 bases and J by 11 bases, with 3 bases of the junction left unmatched. CDR3 nucleotide sequence: TGTGCCAGCAGCTTAAAGGGACAGCTTCAGTACTTC. Amino acids: CASSLKGQLQYF.

This sequence joins TRBV5-8 and TRBJ2-3, with 14 nucleotides matching TRBD2. The V and J ends lost 3 bases and 6 bases, in that order; junction bases with no gene match: 6. Germline assignment: CDR1 SGHTS and CDR2 YDEGEE. This CDR3 has 16 amino acids. The CDR3 coding sequence is TGTGCCAGCAGCTCTGGACTAGCGGGGGGTCAGGATACGCAGTATTTT. It is translated as CASSSGLAGGQDTQYF. The whole variable domain, filled in from reference TRBV5-8 and TRBJ2-3, reads EAGVTQSPTHLIKTRGQQATLRCSPISGHTSVYWYQQALGLGLQFLLWYDEGEERNRGNFPPRFSGRQFPNYSSELNVNALELEDSALYLCASSSGLAGGQDTQYFGPGTRLTVL.

The chain employs TRBV12-5 and TRBJ1-1; D is perhaps TRBD1 (6 bases). The length of the CDR3 is 12 residues. Germline CDR1 reads LGHNT; CDR2 reads FRNRAP. Between the trimmed V and J ends, which lost 3 bases and 7 bases, there was a span of 9 bases. The CDR3 region is CASGLQGFEAFF. DNA for the CDR3: TGTGCTAGTGGTTTACAGGGTTTTGAAGCTTTCTTT.

The chain employs TRBV27 and TRBJ2-7; maybe TRBD2 (6 bases). Per the germline V gene, CDR1 is MNHEY and CDR2 is SMNVEV (reference sequence). The CDR3 is 14 amino acids. Trimming cost V 6 bases and J 0 bases, with 12 bases left between them. CDR3: CASRGTGGSYEQYF. Here the CDR3 DNA reads TGTGCCAGCAGAGGGACTGGTGGCTCCTACGAGCAGTACTTC.

The chain employs TRBV28 and TRBJ2-5, with 7 bases aligning to TRBD2. J gave up 1 base and V 7 bases, and 9 bases lay outside the gene matches. The CDR3 runs to 15 residues. Germline loops: CDR1 MDHEN, CDR2 SYDVKM. CDR3 nucleotide sequence: TGTGCCAGCAATCCGGGACTAACCTCCCAAGAGACCCAGTACTTC. Amino acid sequence: CASNPGLTSQETQYF.

The genes are TRBV12-5 and TRBJ2-5; tentatively, D is TRBD1 (5 bases). Germline loops: CDR1 LGHNT, CDR2 FRNRAP. V lost 5 bases and J 4 bases, leaving 17 bases between the germline ends. CDR3 size: 15 residues. The CDR3 sequence: CASGPPGQGGETQYF. The DNA of the CDR3 is TGTGCTAGTGGTCCCCCCGGGCAGGGTGGAGAGACCCAGTACTTC.

The chain combines TRBV21-1 with TRBJ1-2. TRBV21-1 is reported as a pseudogene. CDR3 length: 15 residues. The CDR3 reads CASSKAGGANYGYTF. The CDR3 DNA sequence: TGTGCCAGCAGCAAAGCTGGAGGGGCGAACTATGGCTACACCTTC.

The chain has TRBV19 and TRBJ1-5, with unresolved D. The CDR3 covers 15 residues. Per the germline V gene, CDR1 is LNHDA and CDR2 is SQIVND (reference sequence). V gave up 5 bases and J gave up 4 bases, with 15 bases separating them. In DNA form, the CDR3 reads TGTGCCAGTAGTCTCGGGATTTATCTTAATCAGCCCCAGCATTTT. It yields the protein CASSLGIYLNQPQHF.

This chain links TRBV6-4 with TRBJ1-1; 8 bases line up with TRBD1. V lost 6 bases to trimming and J lost 1 base; unmatched junction nucleotides: 4. Per the germline V gene, CDR1 is MRHNA and CDR2 is SNTAGT. CDR3 length equals 14 residues. Here the CDR3 reads CASSVDRGNTEAFF. The DNA of the CDR3 is TGTGCCAGCAGCGTTGACAGGGGGAACACTGAAGCTTTCTTT.

The rearrangement links TRBV11-3 to TRBJ1-1; no reliable D call. There are 12 residues in the CDR3. Per germline, CDR1 SGHNT and CDR2 YENEEA. V lost 1 base to trimming and J lost 10 bases, with 10 bases between them. DNA of the CDR3: TGTGCCAGCAGCTTAGGGTCGGGAAGAGCTTTCTTT. This codes for CASSLGSGRAFF. Full variable domain (remainder filled in from reference TRBV11-3 and TRBJ1-1): EAGVVQSPRYKIIEKKQPVAFWCNPISGHNTLYWYLQNLGQGPELLIRYENEEAVDDSQLPKDRFSAERLKGVDSTLKIQPAELGDSAVYLCASSLGSGRAFFGQGTRLTVV.

CDR3 sequence reads: CRQEQASPDTQYF. The CDR3 nucleotides read TGTAGGCAGGAACAGGCCTCCCCAGATACGCAGTATTTT. The rearrangement links TRBV6-5 to TRBJ2-3; TRBD1 might be the D (5 bases). The germline CDR1 and CDR2 sequences are MNHEY and SVGAGI. The CDR3 extends over 13 amino acids.

The rearrangement links TRBV9 to TRBJ2-7; 7 nucleotides line up with TRBD1. Losses at the gene ends were 7 bases for V and 5 bases for J; bases not matched to a gene: 6. The CDR3 loop spans 12 amino acids. Germline V gene lookup returns CDR1 SGDLS and CDR2 YYNGEE. In nucleotides, the CDR3 is TGTGCCAGCGGTACAGGGACAGACGAGCAGTACTTC. It specifies CASGTGTDEQYF.

The V call is TRBV12-3 or TRBV12-4, the J call TRBJ1-1; D not resolved. There are 13 residues in the CDR3. The V gene lost 4 bases and the J gene lost 1 base, with 7 bases spanning the gap. The CDR3 DNA reads as TGTGCCAGCAGTTCCCCCCAGAACACTGAAGCTTTCTTT. Its protein is CASSSPQNTEAFF.